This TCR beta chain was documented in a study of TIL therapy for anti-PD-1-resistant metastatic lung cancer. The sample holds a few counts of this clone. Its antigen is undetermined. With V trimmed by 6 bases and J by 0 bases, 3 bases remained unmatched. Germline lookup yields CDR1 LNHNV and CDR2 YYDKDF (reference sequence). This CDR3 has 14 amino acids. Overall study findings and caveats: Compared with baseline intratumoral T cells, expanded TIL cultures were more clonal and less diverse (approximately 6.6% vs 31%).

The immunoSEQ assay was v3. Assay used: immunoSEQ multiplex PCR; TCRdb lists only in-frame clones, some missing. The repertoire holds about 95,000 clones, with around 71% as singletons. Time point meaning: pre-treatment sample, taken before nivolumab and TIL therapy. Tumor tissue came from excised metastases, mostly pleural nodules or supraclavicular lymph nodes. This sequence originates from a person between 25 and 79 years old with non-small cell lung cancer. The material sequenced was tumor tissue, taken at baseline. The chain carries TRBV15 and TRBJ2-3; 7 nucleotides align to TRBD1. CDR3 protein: CATSDRESTDTQYF. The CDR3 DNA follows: TGTGCCACCAGTGACAGGGAGAGCACAGATACGCAGTATTTT.